The source of this TCR beta chain is a study of persistence of HIV-infected CD4 T cells. Study details: Blood samples, up to about 200 mL, came from multiple time points, except a couple of leukapheresis donors sampled once. Study-wide points: Antigen-responding cells were enriched for degenerate expanded CDR3beta sequences.

The V end lost 7 bases, the J end lost 0 bases, and 16 bases lay between the germline ends. CDR3 length equals 15 residues. Germline V gives CDR1 SEHNR, CDR2 FQNEAQ (reference sequence). About this clone: Its antigen is unknown.

The stimulus was lysate of CMV-infected fibroblasts, around 9.3 ug/mL. Sorting of responding CD4+ T cells relied on upregulated CD40 ligand together with CD69. Inclusion required CMV-positive serology and CD4+ counts above 400 cells/uL. The immunoSEQ assay was version 4, run in survey mode. Genomic DNA was diluted to around 10 ng/uL, up to 1 ug per sample. Method: immunoSEQ multiplex PCR; TCRdb's copy keeps in-frame clones and lacks some. The sample contains just over 7,500 clones, about 61% of which appear only once. This chain joins TRBV7-9 and TRBJ2-7; D tentatively reads TRBD1 or TRBD2 (5 bases each). The sequencing here drew on CD4+ T cells sorted from PBMCs after roughly 18-hour stimulation, taken from a patient who received antiretroviral therapy. The TCR was taken from an adult man with HIV who was CMV-seropositive. The CDR3 loop is CASILGAPTSYEQYF. Written as DNA, the CDR3 is TGTGCCAGCATCCTCGGGGCGCCCACCTCCTACGAGCAGTACTTC.